The 23 T cell receptor beta chains given below trace back to one sample, sequenced in a study of T cell clones after liver transplantation. Assay used: immunoSEQ multiplex PCR; TCRdb lists only in-frame clones, some missing. Here the sample spans 70,000 or so clones, roughly nine tenths being singletons. The sample here was CD4+ T cells from blood, taken before liver transplant. The source of these receptors is a human donor who received a liver transplant.

The chain couples TRBV27 to TRBJ1-2; 7 bases are a match to TRBD1. The J segment lost 4 bases and the V segment lost 6 bases, leaving 5 bases of the junction unmatched. From germline, CDR1 is MNHEY and CDR2 SMNVEV (reference sequence). The CDR3 totals 13 residues. The CDR3 DNA is TGTGCCAGCAGCCCAGGGGGGACCTATGGCTACACCTTC. Its protein is CASSPGGTYGYTF.

The chain uses TRBV6-5 and TRBJ1-1, with unresolved D. CDR3 length: 15 residues. The V gene's germline CDR1 is MNHEY and CDR2 SVGAGI. V was clipped by 5 bases and J by 4 bases, with 17 bases between them. As DNA, the CDR3 is TGTGCCAGCAGTCCAAACCGGCAACTAGGCACTGAAGCTTTCTTT. Translated, it gives CASSPNRQLGTEAFF.

V usage is TRBV5-1 and J usage is TRBJ1-1, with D tentatively TRBD1 (5 bases). CDR3 length equals 14 residues. Trimming cost V 3 bases and J 3 bases, with 12 bases left between them. Germline-derived CDR1 and CDR2 are SGHRS and YFSETQ. The CDR3 coding sequence is TGCGCCAGCAGCTCTAATTTGGGGGACACTGAAGCTTTCTTT. Translation: CASSSNLGDTEAFF.

The chain carries TRBV5-1 and TRBJ1-1, with no clear D. V was shortened by 4 bases and J by 4 bases, with 17 bases between the two germline ends. The germline V gene encodes CDR1 SGHRS and CDR2 YFSETQ. The CDR3 sequence is 15 residues long. The DNA for the CDR3 is TGCGCCAGCAGCCCCTCGGGAGGAGCTATCACTGAAGCTTTCTTT. Translating it yields CASSPSGGAITEAFF.

V gene TRBV7-2 combines with J gene TRBJ2-2; no clear D. Germline values: CDR1 SGHTA, CDR2 FQGNSA. The V end lost 1 base, the J end lost 6 bases, and 12 bases lay between the germline ends. The CDR3 is 15 amino acids. In nucleotides, the CDR3 is TGTGCCAGCAGCTTAGTGATAGGGTCCGCCGGGGAGCTGTTTTTT. Translation: CASSLVIGSAGELFF.

The chain combines TRBV28 with TRBJ1-5; 10 bases are shared with TRBD1. Germline values: CDR1 MDHEN, CDR2 SYDVKM. The CDR3 totals 15 residues. The J segment lost 4 bases and the V segment lost 4 bases, leaving 4 bases of the junction unmatched. The CDR3 DNA sequence: TGTGCCAGCAGTTCGGGACAGGGGATTAATCAGCCCCAGCATTTT. This translates into CASSSGQGINQPQHF.

V gene TRBV14 combines with J gene TRBJ2-7, with 9 bases identical to TRBD1. The CDR3 is 15 residues long. The J segment lost 2 bases and the V segment lost 3 bases, leaving 5 bases of the junction unmatched. Germline CDR1 reads SGHDN; CDR2 reads FVKESK. The CDR3 coding sequence is TGTGCCAGCAGCCACCCTGGGGACAGGGCCTACGAGCAGTACTTC. Translating gives CASSHPGDRAYEQYF.

This chain uses TRBV11-2 with TRBJ1-3, with TRBD1 as a possible D gene (6 bases). The CDR3 runs to 15 residues. V lost 1 base and J lost 4, with 11 bases in between. The germline V gene has CDR1 SGHAT and CDR2 FQNNGV. This chain's CDR3 is CASSLGGRTGNTIYF. In DNA form, the CDR3 reads TGTGCCAGCAGCTTAGGGGGGCGAACAGGAAACACCATATATTTT.

This clone showed up just once. This chain connects TRBV7-9 to TRBJ2-7; D remains unclear. Germline V gives CDR1 SEHNR, CDR2 FQNEAQ (reference sequence). The CDR3 covers 14 residues. The V gene lost 1 base and the J gene lost 0 bases, with 7 bases spanning the gap. This chain's CDR3 is CASSLEGSSYEQYF. The DNA of the CDR3 is TGTGCCAGCAGCTTAGAGGGAAGCTCCTACGAGCAGTACTTC.

This clone was seen just once. CDR3 bases: TGTGCCAGCAGCCCCGGACTAGCGGGAGATTGGGAGACCCAGTACTTC. Amino acid sequence: CASSPGLAGDWETQYF. The V and J genes are TRBV11-2 and TRBJ2-5, with 13 bases that match TRBD2. CDR3 length: 16 residues. Germline V gives CDR1 SGHAT, CDR2 FQNNGV. J was trimmed by 5 bases and V by 5 bases; bases with no gene match: 8.

J is TRBJ2-3 and V is TRBV11-3; 9 bases line up with TRBD2. V dropped 3 bases and J dropped 6; count of bases not matched to a gene: 10. CDR3 length equals 16 residues. CDR1 SGHNT and CDR2 YENEEA come from the germline V gene. The CDR3 region is CASSLARSGSRDTQYF. CDR3 sequence (DNA): TGTGCCAGCAGCTTGGCCCGTAGCGGGAGTAGGGATACGCAGTATTTT.

The chain carries TRBV9 and TRBJ2-2; the match to TRBD2 covers 10 bases. The V segment lost 6 bases and the J segment 7 bases; nucleotides outside the gene matches: 6. Germline V gives CDR1 SGDLS, CDR2 YYNGEE. The CDR3 is 14 amino acids. This CDR3 reads CASTLAGVGGELFF. In nucleotides, the CDR3 is TGTGCCAGCACCCTAGCGGGAGTGGGCGGGGAGCTGTTTTTT.

This sequence joins TRBV25-1 and TRBJ2-1; weak D call: TRBD1 (6 bases). V lost 3 bases and J lost 6, with 15 bases in between. Looked up from germline, CDR1 is MGHDK and CDR2 is SYGVNS. The CDR3 has 15 residues. CDR3 sequence: CASSEQGFTGNEQFF. Here the CDR3 DNA reads TGTGCCAGCAGTGAGCAGGGGTTCACAGGCAATGAGCAGTTCTTC.

J is TRBJ1-5 and V is TRBV18; D ambiguous. Per germline, CDR1 KGHSH and CDR2 LQKENI. There are 14 residues in the CDR3. V shed 2 bases and J shed 0 bases, with 5 bases lying between them. The CDR3 coding sequence is TGTGCCAGCTCACCAGGGAATAGCAATCAGCCCCAGCATTTT. Amino acids: CASSPGNSNQPQHF.

This clone showed up just once. V gene TRBV27 combines with J gene TRBJ2-3; D remains ambiguous. In germline, CDR1 is MNHEY, CDR2 SMNVEV (reference sequence). The CDR3 sequence is 13 residues long. Trimming left V 6 bases short and J 4 bases short, with 11 bases between. CDR3: CASSPLIPDTQYF. The CDR3, as DNA: TGTGCCAGCAGCCCCCTTATTCCAGATACGCAGTATTTT.

V gene TRBV2 combines with J gene TRBJ1-4, with D unclear. Germline V CDR1 and CDR2: SNHLY, FYNNEI. The CDR3 runs 14 residues. The V gene lost 1 base and the J gene lost 7 bases, with 10 bases spanning the gap. The CDR3 is CASSEGLVGEKLFF. The CDR3 DNA follows: TGTGCCAGCAGTGAAGGGTTGGTGGGTGAAAAACTGTTTTTT.

The V gene is TRBV5-1, the J gene TRBJ2-3; no definite D call. Germline V gene lookup returns CDR1 SGHRS and CDR2 YFSETQ. Trimming stripped 4 bases from V and 1 base from J, with 13 bases between. The CDR3 contains 15 residues. CDR3 loop: CASSLQASGTDTQYF. The CDR3 DNA follows: TGCGCCAGCAGCCTACAAGCCTCTGGCACAGATACGCAGTATTTT.

This clone was recorded a few times. The J gene is TRBJ1-1, the V gene TRBV7-3, with 9 bases fitting TRBD1. Germline trimming cut 3 bases from V and 1 base from J; bases unmatched to any gene: 0. CDR3 size: 14 residues. Germline V lookup: CDR1 SGHTA, CDR2 FQGTGA. The CDR3 region is CASSLDRGNTEAFF. The CDR3 nucleotides read TGTGCCAGCAGCTTGGACAGGGGGAACACTGAAGCTTTCTTT.

J is TRBJ2-7 and V is TRBV9, with 10 bases matching TRBD1. The germline V gene has CDR1 SGDLS and CDR2 YYNGEE. V was pared by 6 bases and J by 6 bases, with 9 bases of the junction left unmatched. The CDR3 loop spans 14 amino acids. CDR3 loop: CASTTGTGESEQYF. As DNA, the CDR3 is TGTGCCAGCACCACCGGGACAGGGGAGAGCGAGCAGTACTTC.

Worth noting for this clone: A read error may produce the germline difference seen at one junction end. The chain is built from TRBV7-8 and TRBJ2-3; D may be TRBD1 (5 bases). Germline loops: CDR1 SGHVS, CDR2 FQNEAQ. The CDR3 runs 16 residues. CDR3 DNA sequence: TGTGCCAACAGCTTTGCAGGGCAGGGTTCCGCAGATACGCAGTATTTT. Residues: CANSFAGQGSADTQYF.

This clone is a singleton in its sample. The V gene is TRBV12-5, the J gene TRBJ2-7, with 8 bases lining up with TRBD1. CDR3 length: 15 residues. V trimming: 3 bases; J trimming: 3 bases; junction bases outside the gene matches: 7. Germline CDR1 and CDR2: LGHNT and FRNRAP. In DNA form, the CDR3 reads TGTGCTAGTGGTTTCGTAAGAACAGGGGGCTACGAGCAGTACTTC. It is translated as CASGFVRTGGYEQYF.

This chain uses TRBV5-1 with TRBJ2-5, with D possibly called TRBD1 or TRBD2 (5 bases each). CDR1 is SGHRS and CDR2 is YFSETQ in the germline V gene. The CDR3 totals 14 residues. Trimming took off 4 bases at V and 1 base at J, with 11 bases between the two ends. The CDR3 loop is CASSITGTQETQYF. The DNA of the CDR3 is TGCGCCAGCAGCATCACCGGGACCCAAGAGACCCAGTACTTC.

This sequence joins TRBV11-3 and TRBJ2-7, with TRBD1 matching 7 bases. The CDR3 extends over 12 amino acids. The germline gives CDR1 SGHNT, CDR2 YENEEA. J was trimmed by 4 bases and V by 4 bases; bases with no gene match: 1. Here the CDR3 reads CASSSTGYEQYF. The CDR3 DNA reads TGTGCCAGCAGCTCGACAGGGTACGAGCAGTACTTC.